The clone carrying this TCR beta chain has a count of ten or more. Its antigen is not identified. The sample comes from a study of early T cells in non-severe SARS-CoV-2 infection. Across the study: With bulk RNA from unsorted whole blood as input, sequencing yielded unpaired chains.

The CDR3 extends over 13 amino acids. The germline V gene has CDR1 DFQATT and CDR2 SNEGSKA (reference sequence). Trimming removed 6 bases at V and 7 bases at J, with 16 bases between. The study, taken as a whole, reports: The VDJdb matching leaned toward anti-spike CD8 responses and overlooked private and CD4 specificities.

TCRdb ran MiXCR on the 5' RACE reads and lists one entry per CDR3 protein. The sample carries roughly 30,000 distinct CDR3 sequences, around 5% recorded once. The TCR originated in an adult who was a healthcare worker with PCR-confirmed SARS-CoV-2 infection or an uninfected control (not recorded which). Sequenced material: whole blood. The V gene is TRBV20-1, the J gene TRBJ2-1, with D perhaps TRBD1 (6 bases). The CDR3 nucleotides read TGCAGTGCCCGTGGGTATCAGGGGAATGAGCAGTTCTTC. It specifies CSARGYQGNEQFF.